The present T cell receptor (beta chain) was sequenced within a study of T cell repertoires in cytomegalovirus infection. Study-level background: HLA-B-restricted CMV epitopes that are well studied, plus recently identified HLA-C-restricted ones, were used by the study. Shared public TCR beta signatures pointed to both CMV infection and a matching HLA type.

With 8 bases removed from V and 1 base from J, the gap between germline ends came to 12 bases. The CDR3 runs 14 residues. CDR1 is ENHRY and CDR2 is SYGVKD in the germline V gene. TCRdb reprocessed the reads with MiXCR, giving one entry per CDR3 protein. The sample contains 250,000 to 300,000 distinct CDR3 sequences, about 20% of which appear only once. Study observations and caveats: The response measured ex vivo was dominated by TCR beta clonotypes (HLA-C-restricted and CMV-specific).

This clonotype was seen more than once but under ten times. What it binds is not known. The chain couples TRBV10-3 to TRBJ2-1, with D maybe TRBD2 (5 bases). The receptor was isolated from a human donor in good health (CMV status not recorded). Some clones in this sample may be carry-over from other donors' samples. Sequenced material: cultured PBMCs, taken from culture after CMV antigen stimulation. DNA of the CDR3: TGTGCCATCCGAGGGTCTAATTCCTACAATGAGCAGTTCTTC. Protein sequence: CAIRGSNSYNEQFF.